This T cell receptor beta chain was recorded in a study of vaccination and CD4 T cells after COVID-19 (dated 2022 in TCRdb). At the level of the whole study: Convalescent patients had a positive SARS-CoV-2 result on nasal swab PCR, and of these patients, nine had mild disease and one had severe disease. The convalescent cohort included six males and four females, with two Hispanic individuals, seven Caucasians, two Asians and one multiracial person. Participants got two doses of the Pfizer-BioNTech BNT162b2 vaccine (n=8) or two doses of the Moderna mRNA-1273 vaccine (n=2). Post-COVID blood samples were collected from convalescent patients a median of approximately 100 days after diagnosis, with a range of about 30 to 161 days. Post-vaccine blood samples were collected a median of about 72 days after the second vaccine dose, ranging from about 13 to 241 days. The cultures were stimulated with overlapping spike peptide pools from SARS-CoV-2 and from the common cold coronaviruses HCoV-NL63, HCoV-OC43 and HCoV-229E. As controls, cultures received a CEFX viral epitope pool (the positive control), an HIV-1 Nef peptide pool (the negative control), or no peptide at all. In ten to eleven COVID-19 convalescent patients and a handful of infection-naive healthy vaccine recipients, the spike-specific CD4+ TCR repertoire before mRNA vaccination was compared with the repertoire after mRNA vaccination. General conclusions and limits of the study: Only a relatively small number of convalescent patients were included in the study, and early timepoints following natural infection were not analyzed. The median count of SARS-CoV-2-reactive clonotypes went up from roughly 21 after infection to 38 after vaccination, although the change was not significant. Of the vaccine-specific clones in convalescent patients, 304 of 307, or nearly all, reacted only to SARS-CoV-2 spike and did not cross-react with common cold coronaviruses. In convalescent patients, a median roughly 85% of post-vaccine SARS-CoV-2-reactive clones were detected only after vaccination, and vaccine-specific priming was suggested by this finding.

To prepare the library, PCR was applied. At the Johns Hopkins FTIC core, DNA from the cultured CD4+ T cells underwent TCR sequencing with the Oncomine TCR Beta short-read assay. Genomic DNA was extracted from the cultured CD4+ T cells with the QIAamp micro DNA kit. The Oncomine TCR Beta libraries from cultured CD4+ T cells were pooled using unique dual indexes and then sequenced on an Illumina iSeq 100. The original methods were these. Non-productive sequences were removed, and CDR3s not starting with C, not ending with F or W, or shorter than 7 amino acids were discarded. Antigen-specific clonotypes were identified using the MANAFEST web application through comparison of peptide-stimulated wells with reference and other culture wells. For a clone to be called positive, the clone needed an FDR below 0.05, an odds ratio above 5, and a productive frequency above 0.1% in at least two of three replicate wells. Cross-reactive clonotypes were defined as significantly expanded in both SARS-CoV-2 spike wells and at least one common cold coronavirus spike condition. CDR3 homology was assessed with Levenshtein distances (stringdist) and unrooted phylogenetic trees (ape) in R version 3.6.1. TCRdb reanalyzed the raw reads on its own, using fastp at Q25 for trimming and MiXCR for clone calling, and kept in-frame beta chains. Each CDR3 protein gets just one entry, which takes the most common genes and DNA from the rows behind it. TCRdb's processing, not the study's, gives the V and J calls here. This sample holds more than 14,000 distinct CDR3 sequences; around 50% were observed only once. About 25% of the sample rests with the top ten.

Comments on this clonotype: It has no known antigen specificity. The junction and the germline gene differ at one end; a read error may be behind it.

Explained via the paper, the treatment or condition label denotes: approximately nine-day PBMC culture with coronavirus spike peptide pools or control peptides (ViraFEST assay). The ViraFEST assay, used in the study, expanded antigen-specific T cells with peptide pools and then identified the expanded clonotypes through TCR sequencing. The convalescent patients' positive SARS-CoV-2 PCR tests were from March to December 2020, which was before the Alpha, Beta and Delta variants emerged in the United States. More than 1.5 million PBMCs per well were cultured in IMDM with roughly 5% human AB serum and approximately 9.8 IU/ml IL-2, plus 10 ug/ml peptide pools. On days 3 and 7, half of the culture medium was replaced with fresh IL-2-containing medium. CD4+ T cells were isolated after around 9 days of culture through negative selection using the EasySep CD4+ T cell isolation kit. Ficoll-Paque Plus gradient centrifugation was used to isolate PBMCs from whole blood, and the isolated PBMCs were then either used fresh or cryopreserved at -140C. In general, triplicate wells were set up for every culture condition.

From the germline V gene (reference sequence), CDR1 is MNHEY and CDR2 is SMNVEV. From the cysteine up to the phenylalanine, the CDR3 has a length of 16 residues. Of all the DNA, just the CDR3 is kept, 48 bases in frame from base 1. Material: cultured CD4+ T cells from blood, obtained after SARS-CoV-2 vaccination. The sequence is built from TRBV27 and TRBJ2-3; the junction holds 7 bases that match TRBD2. The origin of this receptor is a human donor with COVID-19. The base sequence is TGTGCCGGCAGTTTATCGAGCCGGGGGGACCTATCTCCGCAGTATTTT. The translation is CAGSLSSRGDLSPQYF.